This T cell receptor (beta chain) derives from a study of cytomegalovirus exposure and HLA in healthy donors. General observations from the study: Trimming of TCR beta V- and J-genes showed a link, identified in a later analysis, to a missense DCLRE1C variant.

The V gene's germline CDR1 is MNHNY and CDR2 SVGAGI (reference sequence). CDR3 length equals 15 residues. Trimming at V came to 5 bases and at J to 4 bases, leaving 9 bases not matched to a gene. Amplification used 60 Vbeta primers and 13 Jbeta primers. Sequencing used immunoSEQ multiplex PCR; TCRdb keeps in-frame clones, though not all of them. The sample includes roughly 120,000 clones, about 75% of them seen just once. Comments on this clone: Its antigen is as yet unknown.

V gene TRBV6-6 combines with J gene TRBJ2-7; 9 bases map to TRBD2. The sample taken for sequencing was PBMCs. This clonotype was obtained from a man aged 60 to 69 in good health and CMV-seropositive. The CDR3 loop is CASSNIAGAGYEQYF. The CDR3 coding sequence is TGTGCCAGCAGTAACATAGCGGGAGCGGGTTACGAGCAGTACTTC.